This T cell receptor (beta chain) was recovered during a study of shared clonotypes between healthy human individuals (dated by TCRdb to between 2020 and 2021). About the study as a whole: The cohort comprised two women and a few men aged 18 to 49 years. To increase sequencing depth and limit assay-specific biases, TCR repertoire library preparation and sequencing were carried out by different laboratories using diverse techniques. Blood TCR repertoires of about five healthy adults were deeply sequenced to estimate repertoire size and the extent of clonotype sharing between individuals. For each donor, three plates each were used for CD4 naive and CD4 memory, two plates were used for CD8 naive, and one plate was used for CD8 memory. Per donor, leukapheresis produced somewhere between about 0.8 and 9 billion PBMCs.

The donors were healthy, HIV-negative adults with no recently reported acute infections or vaccinations. Only Caucasian adults living in Nashville, Tennessee, USA were represented among the donors. CD4+ T cells were enriched by magnetic negative selection, after which naive cells were positively selected on CD45RA and the negative fraction was taken as the memory subset. Blood was obtained by leukapheresis, after which PBMCs were separated by Ficoll-Histopaque density gradient centrifugation and cryopreserved in liquid nitrogen vapor phase. Purity and quantity of every magnetically sorted T cell population were checked by analytical flow cytometry. From each sorted fraction, genomic DNA was isolated and quantified by UV absorbance on a Nanodrop 2000c. TCR CDR3 regions were amplified from genomic DNA by multiplex PCR using the deep immunoSEQ assay. Extracted genomic DNA from each cell subset was distributed evenly across all wells of several immunoSEQ 96-well plates, and each plate was treated as a replicate. For sorted subsets, approximately 190 ng of genomic DNA, equivalent to some 30,000 T cell genomes, went into each replicate PCR. Purified libraries were measured with a Qubit 3.0 fluorometer, size-checked on a Bioanalyzer 2100, and measured again with the KAPA Library Quantification kit. Every immunoSEQ 96-well plate was sequenced on a separate single-read 150-cycle Illumina NextSeq 550 flow cell. The original pipeline was this. Because only junctional sequences without quality scores were contained in the immunoSEQ output, filtering matching that applied to full-length reads could not be performed. To assign V/J genes and CDR3, sequences were annotated using PyIR, a Python wrapper for IgBLAST v1.9, with IMGT germline references. Reads were removed for weak V/J assignments (E-value above 1e-6), missing CDR3, stop codons, out-of-frame junctions, or ambiguous translated residues. V3J clonotypes were defined as sequences sharing an identical inferred V gene, J gene, and CDR3 amino acid sequence. The percentage overlap between two repertoires was calculated by dividing the number of shared unique clonotypes by the size of the smaller repertoire. Three approaches were used to assess repertoire richness: RTK rarefaction, the Chao1 estimator, and Recon v2.1 estimates of unobserved clonotypes. Generation probabilities were computed with OLGA for all TCRbeta clonotypes obtained by the gDNA method from a handful of donors. The immuneACCESS repertoire file appears here via TCRdb, limited to in-frame rearrangements. These files lack a portion of the clones; in checked studies, under half of the deficit traces to unresolved V genes, and the cause of the others is not known. V, J and clone size derive from that table, while D and trimming were established from the DNA sequence. The sample table shows 1.6 million or so clones, and roughly 96% are seen once. More than 0.9% of the sample is held by the ten biggest clonotypes.

Concerning this clone itself: Its target antigen remains unknown. Base-call qualities are not available, and no considerably larger clone is one nucleotide away.

The germline V gene (reference sequence) sets CDR1 to MNHEY and CDR2 to SMNVEV. Spanning cysteine to phenylalanine, the CDR3 consists of 15 amino acids. Only the CDR3 portion is preserved as DNA: 45 bases, with reading frame beginning at the first base. Trimming at the junction amounts to 6 bases on V and 2 bases on J, and the germline ends lie 14 bases apart. Overall study outcomes, separate from this receptor: Even with the large sequencing depth, rarefaction of the sorted-subset datasets indicated that sequencing was incomplete. About 5% of naive CD4, 3% to 3.5% of naive CD8, about 2.4% of memory CD4, and approximately 0.39% of memory CD8 clonotypes were shared across several donors. Pairwise subsampling led to the expectation that sequencing depth would affect the degree of clonotype sharing among donors. Clonotypes shared by all four sorted-subset donors showed higher generation probabilities than non-shared clonotypes. Estimated clonotype richness was generally larger for naive than for memory subsets. Sampling was restricted to blood, and TCR repertoires in tissue are likely to differ from TCR repertoires in blood. The genetic and exposure-history diversity represented was limited by the small number of donors.

This sequence originates from a man aged 25 to 45 in good health. The rearrangement joined TRBV27 to TRBJ2-1; the D gene remains uncertain. The sequenced material came from naive CD4+ T cells sorted from blood. The cell subset or site label of this sample denotes: CD45RA+ positively selected. The sequence in DNA is TGTGCCAGCAGCCTTGAACGGGCGACCTACAATGAGCAGTTCTTC. Its product reads: CASSLERATYNEQFF.